The 23 T cell receptor beta chains reported below all come from one sample, sequenced in a study of response to subunit inactivated influenza vaccine. From the RT-PCR reads, TCRdb called clonotypes with MiXCR, one entry per CDR3 protein. The data contain 800,000 to 1,000,000 distinct CDR3 sequences, 21% of them seen just once; the ten biggest clones take up 9.5% to 13%. The sequenced sample was PBMCs from blood, obtained 4 to 6 days after vaccination. These receptors originate from a man aged 50 to 59 who received an inactivated influenza vaccine.

The chain couples TRBV20-1 to TRBJ2-1; 13 nucleotides match TRBD2. In germline, CDR1 is DFQATT, CDR2 SNEGSKA (reference sequence). The V and J ends lost 0 bases and 4 bases, in that order; junction bases with no gene match: 9. This CDR3 is 18 amino acids long. CDR3 sequence reads: CSARDKTSGRVRYNEQFF. CDR3 sequence (DNA): TGCAGTGCTAGAGATAAAACTAGCGGGAGGGTCAGATACAATGAGCAGTTCTTC.

This clonotype was recorded a few times. J is TRBJ2-7 and V is TRBV7-2, with D perhaps TRBD2 (6 bases). The CDR3 runs 14 residues. Germline V gene data show CDR1 as SGHTA and CDR2 as FQGNSA. V lost 0 bases, J lost 2 bases, and 8 bases lay in between. The CDR3 nucleotides read TGTGCCAGCAGCTTAGCTCGACTAGCCTACGAGCAGTACTTC. This sequence encodes CASSLARLAYEQYF.

V is TRBV5-1 and J is TRBJ2-1; TRBD1 matches 9 bases. Germline V gives CDR1 SGHRS, CDR2 YFSETQ. The CDR3 runs 16 residues. Trimming at V came to 4 bases and at J to 1 base, leaving 6 bases not matched to a gene. The CDR3 loop reads CASSRTGATSYNEQFF. The CDR3 DNA is TGCGCCAGCAGCCGGACAGGGGCGACGTCCTACAATGAGCAGTTCTTC.

This clonotype was detected only a few times. This chain's CDR3 is CASSQRTGGSYNEQFF. DNA for the CDR3: TGCGCCAGCAGCCAGCGAACAGGGGGCTCCTACAATGAGCAGTTCTTC. The chain links TRBV4-3 to TRBJ2-1; 8 bases agree with TRBD1. There are 16 residues in the CDR3. The V segment lost 3 bases and the J segment 0 bases; nucleotides outside the gene matches: 4. Germline values: CDR1 LGHNA, CDR2 YSLEER.

This clonotype has a handful of counts. The chain recombines TRBV5-6 with TRBJ2-5; 10 bases agree with TRBD1. CDR1 is SGHDT, CDR2 YYEEEE, per germline. The CDR3 runs to 16 residues. After removal of 0 bases from V and 5 bases from J, the junction contained 7 bases not matched to a gene. CDR3 DNA: TGTGCCAGCAGCTTGGACGGGACAGGGGTGCGTGAGACCCAGTACTTC. Translated: CASSLDGTGVRETQYF.

This clonotype showed up just a few times. CDR3 protein: CASSFIPVDNEQFF. As DNA, the CDR3 is TGTGCCAGCAGTTTTATACCGGTAGACAATGAGCAGTTCTTC. The chain uses TRBV12-3 or TRBV12-4 and TRBJ2-1, with D uncertain. The germline V and J ends were trimmed by 3 bases and 5 bases, with 11 bases remaining between them. CDR3 length: 14 residues.

The chain employs TRBV12-3 or TRBV12-4 and TRBJ2-3; D is ambiguous. Trimming shortened V by 3 bases and J by 2 bases, and 9 bases separated the two germline ends. The length of the CDR3 is 14 residues. The CDR3 protein is CASSFTQYTDTQYF. DNA for the CDR3: TGTGCCAGCAGTTTTACACAGTACACAGATACGCAGTATTTT.

This clonotype was counted at least ten times. This chain uses TRBV4-1 with TRBJ2-7; D ambiguous. The germline V gene has CDR1 MGHRA and CDR2 YSYEKL. Trimming removed 4 bases at V and 5 bases at J, with 30 bases between. The CDR3 extends over 19 amino acids. CDR3 sequence reads: CASSLSLGTITIGSNEQYF. CDR3 sequence (DNA): TGCGCCAGCAGCCTATCACTGGGTACAATAACCATTGGGTCCAACGAGCAGTACTTC.

The chain carries TRBV6-5 and TRBJ2-7, with D possibly matching TRBD2 (6 bases). Germline CDR1 and CDR2: MNHEY and SVGAGI. The CDR3 loop spans 13 amino acids. With 2 bases removed from V and 2 bases from J, the gap between germline ends came to 7 bases. The CDR3 DNA sequence: TGTGCCAGCAGTTACGCGGGAACCTACGAGCAGTACTTC. Translated, it gives CASSYAGTYEQYF.

Ten or more counts support this clonotype. The rearrangement joins TRBV5-1 to TRBJ2-2; D may be TRBD2 (6 bases). Trimming took off 0 bases at V and 5 bases at J, with 11 bases between the two ends. Germline V gives CDR1 SGHRS, CDR2 YFSETQ. This CDR3 contains 15 residues. The CDR3 reads CASSLDGGKTGELFF. The DNA of the CDR3 is TGCGCCAGCAGCTTGGATGGCGGGAAGACCGGGGAGCTGTTTTTT.

This clonotype was seen more than once but under ten times. This chain connects TRBV7-9 to TRBJ1-1; 9 bases are a match to TRBD1. The V gene's germline CDR1 is SEHNR and CDR2 FQNEAQ (reference sequence). The CDR3 is made up of 16 amino acids. V lost 6 bases, J lost 3 bases, and 11 bases stayed unmatched. Here the CDR3 reads CASRDRTGGAYTEAFF. CDR3 in DNA: TGTGCCAGCAGGGATAGAACAGGGGGCGCATACACTGAAGCTTTCTTT.

This clonotype has a handful of counts. V and J are TRBV29-1 and TRBJ1-2; D remains ambiguous. Germline V gives CDR1 SQVTM, CDR2 ANQGSEA. The CDR3 length is 13 residues. V was pared by 0 bases and J by 4 bases, with 9 bases between. In nucleotides, the CDR3 is TGCAGCGTTGAAGATCCGGTTCTCTATGGCTACACCTTC. This gives the protein CSVEDPVLYGYTF.

This clonotype has more than one count but fewer than ten. The chain is built from TRBV10-2 and TRBJ1-1; TRBD1 might be the D (5 bases). The CDR3 is 14 amino acids. V shed 5 bases and J shed 5 bases, with 15 bases lying between them. CDR1 and CDR2 (germline): WSHSY, SAAADI. The DNA for the CDR3 is TGCGCCAGCAGTCTCTTGGGAGGGGAAACTGAAGCTTTCTTT. It is translated as CASSLLGGETEAFF.

This clonotype turned up a few times. The rearrangement joins TRBV24-1 to TRBJ2-7; the match to TRBD2 covers 13 bases. CDR3 length: 15 residues. The V and J ends lost 3 bases and 4 bases, in that order; junction bases with no gene match: 2. CDR1 is KGHDR, CDR2 SFDVKD, per germline. The CDR3 bases are TGTGCCACCAGTGATCGGACTAGCGGGAGTTACGAGCAGTACTTC. It specifies CATSDRTSGSYEQYF.

This clonotype was observed a handful of times. The V gene is TRBV20-1, the J gene TRBJ2-3; TRBD1 is a possible D gene (6 bases). Trimming stripped 0 bases from V and 3 bases from J, with 10 bases between. The CDR3 runs to 14 residues. Germline CDR1 reads DFQATT; CDR2 reads SNEGSKA (reference sequence). This chain's CDR3 is CSARDQGLTDTQYF. DNA of the CDR3: TGCAGTGCTAGAGACCAGGGGCTAACAGATACGCAGTATTTT.

This clonotype was seen repeatedly, ten times or more. The rearrangement links TRBV5-1 to TRBJ2-5; D unclear. Trimming stripped 0 bases from V and 6 bases from J, with 6 bases between. The CDR3 is 12 amino acids. Germline CDR1 is SGHRS and CDR2 is YFSETQ. CDR3 region: CASSLGEQTQYF. The CDR3 DNA follows: TGCGCCAGCAGCTTGGGGGAACAGACCCAGTACTTC. The full variable domain, completed using reference TRBV5-1 and TRBJ2-5, is KAGVTQTPRYLIKTRGQQVTLSCSPISGHRSVSWYQQTPGQGLQFLFEYFSETQRNKGNFPGRFSGRQFSNSRSEMNVSTLELGDSALYLCASSLGEQTQYFGPGTRLLVL.

The genes are TRBV7-3 and TRBJ2-2; 12 bases fit TRBD2. V was pared by 2 bases and J by 4 bases, with 5 bases of the junction left unmatched. Germline V gene sequence: CDR1 SGHTA, CDR2 FQGTGA. CDR3 length: 17 amino acids. The CDR3 is CASSLLAGGRRTGELFF. The CDR3 DNA follows: TGTGCCAGCAGCTTACTAGCGGGAGGGCGCCGCACCGGGGAGCTGTTTTTT.

This chain links TRBV4-3 with TRBJ2-2, with TRBD2 matching 15 bases. V gave up 4 bases and J gave up 8 bases; unmatched junction bases: 11. The CDR3 length is 18 residues. Germline loops: CDR1 LGHNA, CDR2 YSLEER. Written as DNA, the CDR3 is TGCGCCAGCAGCCCACTCCGGACTAGCGGGGGGGGTGATGGGGAGCTGTTTTTT. Translating it yields CASSPLRTSGGGDGELFF.

In its sample, this clonotype was seen a few times. The V and J genes are TRBV10-3 and TRBJ2-5; 10 bases agree with TRBD1. The V gene's germline CDR1 is ENHRY and CDR2 SYGVKD. This CDR3 is 19 amino acids long. The ends lost 4 bases at V and 7 bases at J; junction bases unmatched: 21. CDR3 bases: TGTGCCATCAGTGGGACCGGGACAGGGGCCCTAAGGGCGGACGGGACCCAGTACTTC. Protein product: CAISGTGTGALRADGTQYF.

The V and J genes are TRBV7-9 and TRBJ2-7; D perhaps matches TRBD1 (6 bases). Trimming removed 8 bases from V and 2 bases from J, with 13 bases in between. This CDR3 comprises 13 residues. Germline CDR1 is SEHNR and CDR2 is FQNEAQ (reference sequence). The chain's CDR3 is CASGPRDTYEQYF. The CDR3 nucleotides read TGTGCCAGCGGACCCCGGGACACCTACGAGCAGTACTTC.

This clonotype has ten or more counts. CDR3 bases: TGCAGTGCAGCAGACAGGGGATGGGGCTACACCTTC. Amino acids: CSAADRGWGYTF. The chain recombines TRBV20-1 with TRBJ1-2; 8 bases are shared with TRBD1. The CDR3 length is 12 residues. Germline CDR1 and CDR2: DFQATT and SNEGSKA (reference sequence). J was trimmed by 8 bases and V by 6 bases; bases with no gene match: 8.

Only one count was recorded for this clonotype. Its ends do not fully match the called genes, so a read error is possible. The V and J genes are TRBV12-3 or TRBV12-4 and TRBJ2-3; 14 bases are a match to TRBD2. CDR3 length equals 19 residues. CDR3 coding DNA: TGTGCCATCAGTTTAGCCGGGACTAGCGGGGGCCCTAGCACAGATACGCAGTATTTT. It yields the protein CAISLAGTSGGPSTDTQYF.

The chain links TRBV10-3 to TRBJ1-1; TRBD1 matches at 8 bases. There are 15 residues in the CDR3. Germline values: CDR1 ENHRY, CDR2 SYGVKD. V lost 6 bases and J lost 5; bases outside the gene matches: 11. The CDR3 is CAISPQGALGTEAFF. CDR3 sequence (DNA): TGTGCCATCAGCCCCCAGGGGGCCTTGGGGACTGAAGCTTTCTTT.